Each of the 6 T cell receptor beta chains below was sequenced from the same sample in a study of blood T cell repertoires in COVID-19. Sequenced by immunoSEQ multiplex PCR; TCRdb stores in-frame clones only, minus some. The table lists a few hundred thousand clones, around 90% of them singletons. The sample taken for sequencing was PBMCs or T cells enriched from blood (not recorded which). The receptors shown here come from a young man who had recovered from COVID-19.

This chain links TRBV9 with TRBJ1-5; a weak D match, TRBD1 (5 bases). Trimming cost V 4 bases and J 2 bases, with 13 bases left between them. This CDR3 comprises 15 residues. CDR1 is SGDLS and CDR2 is YYNGEE in the germline V gene. This chain's CDR3 is CASSPSGVGNQPQHF. The CDR3 DNA is TGTGCCAGCAGCCCATCGGGGGTGGGCAATCAGCCCCAGCATTTT.

This clone turned up a few times. The chain couples TRBV21-1 to TRBJ1-1; no DNA check was done on the table's D call, TRBD1. TRBV21-1 is termed a pseudogene. This CDR3 has 15 amino acids. The CDR3 DNA follows: TGTGCCAGCAGCAATAGGGACAGTCAACACACTGAAGCTTTCTTT. Protein: CASSNRDSQHTEAFF.

The V call is TRBV28, the J call TRBJ1-1, with D maybe TRBD1 (5 bases). Per germline, CDR1 MDHEN and CDR2 SYDVKM. This CDR3 has 15 amino acids. Trimming removed 6 bases from V and 3 bases from J, with 17 bases in between. The CDR3 loop reads CASRIPGGSYTEAFF. Written as DNA, the CDR3 is TGTGCCAGCAGGATTCCGGGGGGGTCGTACACTGAAGCTTTCTTT.

In this sample, this clone turned up once. The chain joins TRBV7-3 to TRBJ2-2, with D possibly matching TRBD1 (6 bases). This CDR3 region has 13 residues. Trimming cost V 5 bases and J 6 bases, with 10 bases left between them. Germline V gene lookup returns CDR1 SGHTA and CDR2 FQGTGA. CDR3 sequence (DNA): TGTGCCAGCAGCAGCCACAGGGCCGGGGAGCTGTTTTTT. Its translation is CASSSHRAGELFF.

V gene TRBV5-1 combines with J gene TRBJ1-2, with 9 nucleotides matching TRBD1. V trimming: 4 bases; J trimming: 5 bases; junction bases outside the gene matches: 3. Germline CDR1 reads SGHRS; CDR2 reads YFSETQ. The CDR3 is 13 residues long. The CDR3, as DNA: TGCGCCAGCAGCGGGGGGACAGGGTATGGCTACACCTTC. Amino acids: CASSGGTGYGYTF.

This sequence joins TRBV3-1 (or the pseudogene TRBV3-2) and TRBJ1-3; D gene unclear. The CDR3 consists of 13 residues. Trimming removed 4 bases from V and 6 bases from J, with 10 bases in between. CDR1 LGHDT and CDR2 YNNKEL come from the germline V gene (reference sequence). Written as DNA, the CDR3 is TGTGCCAGCAGCCCTCCCGGGGTAAACACCATATATTTT. Its protein product is CASSPPGVNTIYF.